This TCR beta chain emerged from a study of siplizumab effects on memory and regulatory T cells. Worth noting for this clone: The antigen remains unidentified.

Data came from immunoSEQ multiplex PCR; TCRdb stores just in-frame clones and leaves some out. The sample shows approximately 120,000 clones, around 92% of them seen only once. V lost 0 bases to trimming and J lost 8 bases, with 8 bases between them. The germline CDR1 and CDR2 sequences are SNHLY and FYNNEI. This CDR3 has 13 residues. Whole-study findings and limits: Among sequences traceable to unstimulated CD4+ memory cells, alloreactive ones were significantly reduced by siplizumab. Mappable alloreactive CD4+ clones averaged approximately 62% Treg-derived with siplizumab versus 26.9% in controls. An assignable naive or memory phenotype was lacking in roughly 80-97% of proliferating CD4+ or CD8+ clones.

The chain is built from TRBV2 and TRBJ2-1, with D unresolved. The sequenced sample was Tregs sorted from blood. This clonotype was sampled from a human donor in good health. The CDR3 loop is CASSEARIHEQFF. The CDR3 DNA sequence: TGTGCCAGCAGTGAAGCTAGAATCCATGAGCAGTTCTTC.